A single sample gave rise to the 27 T cell receptor beta chains below, sequenced in a study of human T cells and chemical hapten exposure. TCRdb re-derived calls from the RACE reads in MiXCR, one entry per CDR3 protein. The sample yields about 96,000 distinct CDR3 sequences, about 9% seen once. The time point here: patch test 2, 6 weeks after DPC sensitization. Stated treatment: therapeutic diphenylcyclopropenone sensitization with weekly scalp DPC. Source: whole blood, taken in connection with sensitization to the hapten diphenylcyclopropenone (DPC). These receptors all stem from a woman in her thirties or forties with alopecia areata. Some clones in this sample may be carry-over from other donors' samples.

The V call is TRBV29-1, the J call TRBJ2-7; D not certain. The length of the CDR3 is 11 residues. V was trimmed by 5 bases and J by 0 bases, leaving 5 bases between them. The germline CDR1 and CDR2 sequences are SQVTM and ANQGSEA. CDR3 coding DNA: TGCAGCGTTACTGTCTCCTACGAGCAGTACTTC. Its translation: CSVTVSYEQYF.

Points on this clonotype: A much larger clone differs by one base, so this may be a read error. This sequence joins TRBV29-1 and TRBJ2-3; 7 bases fit TRBD1. CDR1 and CDR2 from the germline V gene are SQVTM and ANQGSEA. The CDR3 is 13 amino acids. The chain's CDR3 is CSIEMTGRDTQYF. CDR3 coding DNA: TGCAGCATTGAAATGACAGGGAGAGATACGCAGTATTTT.

The table lists this clonotype with many counts. V gene TRBV28 combines with J gene TRBJ2-7, with 7 bases aligning to TRBD1. CDR1 is MDHEN and CDR2 is SYDVKM in the germline V gene. CDR3 length equals 16 residues. Trimming at V came to 5 bases and at J to 2 bases, leaving 12 bases not matched to a gene. DNA for the CDR3: TGTGCCAGCAGTCCCTCATCAGGGGGAGACCCCTACGAGCAGTACTTC. Translation: CASSPSSGGDPYEQYF.

This clonotype was found many times. The V call is TRBV9, the J call TRBJ2-1; D is perhaps TRBD1 (8 bases). V shed 6 bases and J shed 10 bases, with 20 bases lying between them. Germline CDR1 is SGDLS and CDR2 is YYNGEE. This CDR3 spans 14 amino acids. CDR3 DNA: TGTGCCAGCACCATCGCTACAGGGGGACTAGAGCAGTTCTTC. This translates into CASTIATGGLEQFF.

The table lists this clonotype with a few counts. The chain employs TRBV20-1 and TRBJ1-5, with TRBD1 matching over 9 bases. The length of the CDR3 is 12 residues. From germline, CDR1 is DFQATT and CDR2 SNEGSKA (reference sequence). The CDR3 DNA reads TGCAGCGTAGGGACAGGGATTCAGCCCCAGCATTTT. Translated: CSVGTGIQPQHF.

This clonotype was detected a few times. V gene TRBV7-2 combines with J gene TRBJ2-1; 7 bases are shared with TRBD2. V dropped 1 base and J dropped 11; count of bases not matched to a gene: 11. CDR1 is SGHTA, CDR2 FQGNSA, per germline. The length of the CDR3 is 15 residues. CDR3 sequence (DNA): TGTGCCAGCAGCTTAGGCTGGGCTAGCGGACCAAAGCAGTTCTTC. Translated, it gives CASSLGWASGPKQFF. Supplemented by reference TRBV7-2 and TRBJ2-1, the full variable domain reads GAGVSQSPSNKVTEKGKDVELRCDPISGHTALYWYRQSLGQGLEFLIYFQGNSAPDKSGLPSDRFSAERTGGSVSTLTIQRTQQEDSAVYLCASSLGWASGPKQFFGPGTRLTVL.

This clonotype was seen repeatedly, ten times or more. The V call is TRBV12-5, the J call TRBJ1-2; D may be TRBD1 (5 bases). The CDR3 contains 13 residues. Per germline, CDR1 LGHNT and CDR2 FRNRAP. Trimming pared 3 bases from V and 2 bases from J, leaving 7 bases between. CDR3 amino acids: CASGLGTNYGYTF. The CDR3 coding sequence is TGTGCTAGTGGTTTAGGGACCAACTATGGCTACACCTTC. The complete variable domain, with remaining parts taken from reference TRBV12-5 and TRBJ1-2, reads DARVTQTPRHKVTEMGQEVTMRCQPILGHNTVFWYRQTMMQGLELLAYFRNRAPLDDSGMPKDRFSAEMPDATLATLKIQPSEPRDSAVYFCASGLGTNYGYTFGSGTRLTVV.

This chain links TRBV27 with TRBJ2-3; D may be TRBD2 (7 bases). Trimming removed 5 bases from V and 2 bases from J, with 14 bases in between. The CDR3 is 15 residues long. Germline loops: CDR1 MNHEY, CDR2 SMNVEV (reference sequence). CDR3 bases: TGTGCCAGCAGTCCGACGCGGGGGCTCACAGATACGCAGTATTTT. The encoded protein is CASSPTRGLTDTQYF.

The V and J genes are TRBV6-5 and TRBJ1-2; 7 nucleotides match TRBD1. Germline values: CDR1 MNHEY, CDR2 SVGAGI. With V trimmed by 7 bases and J by 8 bases, 37 bases remained unmatched. The CDR3 is 22 residues long. CDR3 in DNA: TGTGCCAGCACCTCCGATGAAACTGGCCCGGGACAGACTATCGTCACTATGTACGGCTACACCTTC. Residues: CASTSDETGPGQTIVTMYGYTF.

This clonotype has just a few counts. This chain uses TRBV30 with TRBJ2-5; 7 bases fit TRBD2. Germline V gene sequence: CDR1 GTSNPN, CDR2 SVGIG (reference sequence). With 3 bases clipped from V and 5 bases from J, the junction kept 9 bases outside the gene matches. The CDR3 contains 14 residues. CDR3 amino acids: CAWRGSGGGETQYF. In DNA form, the CDR3 reads TGTGCCTGGAGGGGGTCGGGAGGAGGGGAGACCCAGTACTTC.

This clonotype was recorded at least ten times. J is TRBJ1-1 and V is TRBV4-3; 10 bases line up with TRBD1. The CDR3 totals 17 residues. Germline CDR1 and CDR2: LGHNA and YSLEER. With V trimmed by 0 bases and J by 1 base, 5 bases remained unmatched. The CDR3 region has the DNA TGCGCCAGCAGCCAAGATCGGGGGACAGGGGCGAACACTGAAGCTTTCTTT. The encoded protein is CASSQDRGTGANTEAFF.

This clonotype was found a few times. V is TRBV4-1 and J is TRBJ2-7; TRBD2 matches 15 bases. The CDR3 has 19 residues. Germline V gene lookup returns CDR1 MGHRA and CDR2 YSYEKL. The trim removed 3 bases at V and 0 bases at J, leaving 9 bases unmatched. The CDR3 DNA reads TGCGCCAGCAGCCACCCCGGACTAGCGGGAGGGCCAGCCTCCTACGAGCAGTACTTC. It translates to CASSHPGLAGGPASYEQYF.

V and J are TRBV7-2 and TRBJ1-1; D may be TRBD1 (6 bases). CDR3 length: 15 amino acids. Germline V gene lookup returns CDR1 SGHTA and CDR2 FQGNSA. The V end was cut by 5 bases, the J end by 4 bases, with 17 bases between. CDR3 sequence: CASSVEGRGGTEAFF. CDR3 bases: TGTGCCAGCAGCGTAGAGGGCCGAGGGGGCACTGAAGCTTTCTTT.

This clonotype turned up a few times. This sequence joins TRBV11-3 and TRBJ2-3; 7 bases agree with TRBD2. The germline CDR1 and CDR2 sequences are SGHNT and YENEEA. The CDR3 spans 15 residues. The junction had 4 bases not matched to a gene; V was cut back by 1 base and J by 3 bases. In nucleotides, the CDR3 is TGTGCCAGCAGCTTAGGCGGGAGAAAGACAGATACGCAGTATTTT. This translates into CASSLGGRKTDTQYF.

The CDR3 DNA reads as TGCAGTGCCCCAGCAGTCTTTGCGGGGGAGCAGTACTTC. Its translation: CSAPAVFAGEQYF. The rearrangement joins TRBV20-1 to TRBJ2-7; TRBD2 might be the D (6 bases). The length of the CDR3 is 13 residues. The germline V and J ends were trimmed by 6 bases and 7 bases, with 19 bases remaining between them. CDR1 and CDR2 (germline): DFQATT, SNEGSKA (reference sequence).

Sample share makes this clonotype medium-sized. The V gene is TRBV27, the J gene TRBJ2-5; TRBD1 matches 11 bases. CDR3 length: 15 amino acids. CDR1 and CDR2 from the germline V gene are MNHEY and SMNVEV (reference sequence). The J segment lost 3 bases and the V segment lost 4 bases, leaving 4 bases of the junction unmatched. CDR3 region: CASSSRDRGKETQYF. Here the CDR3 DNA reads TGTGCCAGCAGTTCCCGGGACAGGGGGAAAGAGACCCAGTACTTC.

This clonotype has at least ten counts. The CDR3 nucleotides read TGTGCCAGCAGCCAAGATGCAGGGAGCAATGAGCAGTTCTTC. It translates to CASSQDAGSNEQFF. The chain joins TRBV3-1 to TRBJ2-1, with D possibly called TRBD1 or TRBD2 (5 bases each). The V and J ends lost 0 bases and 6 bases respectively, with 9 bases between them. Germline values: CDR1 LGHDT, CDR2 YNNKEL (reference sequence). This CDR3 region has 14 residues.

The rearrangement links TRBV9 to TRBJ2-7, with 9 positions matching TRBD2. Germline values: CDR1 SGDLS, CDR2 YYNGEE. Unmatched junction bases numbered 1, after V lost 0 bases and J lost 3 bases. This CDR3 has 14 residues. The CDR3 sequence is CASSVAAGGYEQYF. The CDR3 region has the DNA TGTGCCAGCAGCGTAGCAGCGGGAGGCTACGAGCAGTACTTC.

This clonotype was seen ten or more times. This chain joins TRBV6-2 or TRBV6-3 and TRBJ2-7; weak D call: TRBD2 (6 bases). V lost 4 bases and J 1 base, leaving 11 bases between the germline ends. This CDR3 has 14 residues. Germline V CDR1 and CDR2: MNHEY, SVGEGT. This CDR3 reads CASSFDGSSYEQYF. The CDR3 DNA is TGTGCCAGCAGTTTTGACGGGAGTTCCTACGAGCAGTACTTC.

This clonotype occurred a few times. The rearrangement links TRBV5-4 to TRBJ1-4; D is ambiguous. V was shortened by 5 bases and J by 7 bases, with 9 bases between the two germline ends. Germline-derived CDR1 and CDR2 are SGHNT and YYREEE (reference sequence). This CDR3 spans 12 amino acids. The CDR3 is CASRSWGEKLFF. The CDR3 nucleotides read TGTGCCAGCAGAAGTTGGGGTGAAAAACTGTTTTTT.

This clonotype was recorded a few times. This rearrangement joins TRBV2 to TRBJ2-3; D unclear. The CDR3 spans 12 residues. Between the trimmed V and J ends, which lost 5 bases and 7 bases, there was a span of 10 bases. Germline lookup yields CDR1 SNHLY and CDR2 FYNNEI. The CDR3 DNA follows: TGTGCCAGCAGTAGCTGGACGAATACGCAGTATTTT. As protein: CASSSWTNTQYF.

There are many counts of this clonotype. V usage is TRBV6-2 or TRBV6-3 and J usage is TRBJ2-1; D perhaps matches TRBD2 (5 bases). V was cut by 5 bases and J by 0 bases, with 14 bases left in between. The CDR3 extends over 16 amino acids. Germline V CDR1 and CDR2: MNHEY, SVGEGT. CDR3 sequence: CASSGILDPSYNEQFF. The CDR3 region has the DNA TGTGCCAGCAGTGGGATACTAGACCCCTCCTACAATGAGCAGTTCTTC.

The rearrangement links TRBV20-1 to TRBJ1-6, with TRBD1 as a possible D gene (5 bases). The CDR3 is 14 residues long. Germline V lookup: CDR1 DFQATT, CDR2 SNEGSKA (reference sequence). Trimming removed 0 bases at V and 5 bases at J, with 8 bases between. CDR3 bases: TGCAGTGCTAGAGAGGGACCGGATAATTCACCCCTCCACTTT. It translates to CSAREGPDNSPLHF.

This clonotype has at least ten counts. The genes are TRBV6-5 and TRBJ1-2; D ambiguous. Per the germline V gene, CDR1 is MNHEY and CDR2 is SVGAGI. Trimming removed 7 bases from V and 2 bases from J, with 14 bases in between. This CDR3 is 14 amino acids long. This chain's CDR3 is CASTQKTLNYGYTF. Here the CDR3 DNA reads TGTGCCAGCACCCAAAAGACACTGAACTATGGCTACACCTTC.

This clonotype was detected many times. The chain couples TRBV12-3 or TRBV12-4 to TRBJ1-1; 8 bases agree with TRBD1. With 5 bases clipped from V and 4 bases from J, the junction kept 6 bases outside the gene matches. The CDR3 sequence is 14 residues long. The CDR3 spells CASSRGQGGTEAFF. In DNA, the CDR3 is TGTGCCAGCAGTCGAGGACAGGGAGGCACTGAAGCTTTCTTT.

In its sample, this clonotype was seen many times. The chain carries TRBV12-3 or TRBV12-4 and TRBJ2-3; 10 positions match TRBD1. There are 13 residues in the CDR3. V gave up 8 bases and J gave up 2 bases; unmatched junction bases: 1. CDR3 bases: TGTGCCAGCCGACAGGGGGCCACAGATACGCAGTATTTT. Its protein is CASRQGATDTQYF.

This chain links TRBV29-1 with TRBJ2-7; unclear D gene. The V end was cut by 6 bases, the J end by 1 base, with 7 bases between. Germline CDR1 reads SQVTM; CDR2 reads ANQGSEA. This CDR3 comprises 11 residues. CDR3 sequence: CSVVTSYEQYF. The CDR3 DNA reads TGCAGCGTCGTAACGTCCTACGAGCAGTACTTC.